In this sample, the clone carrying this T cell receptor beta chain turned up once. The antigen is unknown. All trial patients relapsed after autologous stem cell transplantation. Method: immunoSEQ multiplex PCR; TCRdb's copy keeps in-frame clones and lacks some. Of roughly 96,000 clones in the sample, about 91% were seen once. The data were taken from a study of PD-1 blockade in classical Hodgkin lymphoma. The study, taken as a whole, reports: Relative to healthy donors, newly diagnosed patients reportedly had lower baseline TCR diversity, which was reported as lower still in relapsed/refractory patients. Baseline diversity was lower in partial responders and progressors than complete responders.

This CDR3 spans 13 amino acids. Germline V gene sequence: CDR1 MGHRA, CDR2 YSYEKL. Trimming left V 5 bases short and J 3 bases short, with 11 bases between. The sample consisted of peripheral blood mononuclear cells (PBMCs), taken before the second cycle of nivolumab. The sequence was obtained from a human donor with classical Hodgkin lymphoma. The chain carries TRBV4-1 and TRBJ2-7; maybe TRBD1 (6 bases). The CDR3 loop reads CASSLGQSYEQYF. CDR3 nucleotide sequence: TGCGCCAGCAGCTTAGGACAGAGCTACGAGCAGTACTTC.